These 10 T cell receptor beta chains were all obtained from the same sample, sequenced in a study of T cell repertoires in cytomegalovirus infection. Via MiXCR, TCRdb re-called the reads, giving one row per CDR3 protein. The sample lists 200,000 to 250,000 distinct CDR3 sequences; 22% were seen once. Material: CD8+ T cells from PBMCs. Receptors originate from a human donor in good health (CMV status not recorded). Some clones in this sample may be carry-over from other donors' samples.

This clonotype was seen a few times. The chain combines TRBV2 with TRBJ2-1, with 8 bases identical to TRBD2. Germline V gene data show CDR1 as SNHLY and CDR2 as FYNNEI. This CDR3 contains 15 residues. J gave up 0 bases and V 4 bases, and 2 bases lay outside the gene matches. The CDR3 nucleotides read TGTGCCAGCAGTGGCGGGGGGACCTCCTACAATGAGCAGTTCTTC. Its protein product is CASSGGGTSYNEQFF.

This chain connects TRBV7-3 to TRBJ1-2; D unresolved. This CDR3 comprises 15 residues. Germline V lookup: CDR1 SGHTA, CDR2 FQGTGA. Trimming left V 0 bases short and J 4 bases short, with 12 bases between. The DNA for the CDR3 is TGTGCCAGCAGCTTAACGCGGTCAGGAACCTATGGCTACACCTTC. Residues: CASSLTRSGTYGYTF.

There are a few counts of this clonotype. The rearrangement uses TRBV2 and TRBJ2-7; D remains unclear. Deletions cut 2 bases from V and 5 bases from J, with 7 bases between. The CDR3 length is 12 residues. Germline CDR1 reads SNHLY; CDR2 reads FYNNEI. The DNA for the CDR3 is TGTGCCAGCAGTGAAAGTGGCAACGAGCAGTACTTC. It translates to CASSESGNEQYF.

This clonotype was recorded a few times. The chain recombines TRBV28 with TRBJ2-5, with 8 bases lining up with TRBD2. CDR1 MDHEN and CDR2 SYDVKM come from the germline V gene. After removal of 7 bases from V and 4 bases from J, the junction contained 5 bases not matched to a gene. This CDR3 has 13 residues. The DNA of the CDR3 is TGTGCCAGCACCCTAGCGGGTGGAGAGACCCAGTACTTC. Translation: CASTLAGGETQYF.

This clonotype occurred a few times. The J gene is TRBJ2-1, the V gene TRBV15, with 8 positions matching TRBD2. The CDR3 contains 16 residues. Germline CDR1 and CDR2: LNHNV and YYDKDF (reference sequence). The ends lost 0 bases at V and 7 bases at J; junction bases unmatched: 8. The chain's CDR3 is CATSRDSAGGINEQFF. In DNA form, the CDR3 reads TGTGCCACCAGCAGAGATTCGGCGGGGGGTATAAATGAGCAGTTCTTC.

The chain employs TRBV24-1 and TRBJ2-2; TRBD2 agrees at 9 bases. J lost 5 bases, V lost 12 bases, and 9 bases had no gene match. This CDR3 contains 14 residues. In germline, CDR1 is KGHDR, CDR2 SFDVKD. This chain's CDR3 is CAPRSSGATGELFF. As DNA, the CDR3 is TGTGCCCCCCGGTCTAGCGGGGCGACCGGGGAGCTGTTTTTT.

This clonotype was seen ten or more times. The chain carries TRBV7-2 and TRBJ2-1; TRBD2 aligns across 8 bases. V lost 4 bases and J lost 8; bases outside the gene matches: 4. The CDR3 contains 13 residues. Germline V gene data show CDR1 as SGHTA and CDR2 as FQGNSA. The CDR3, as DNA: TGTGCCAGCAGCTCGGGACTAGTTGATGAGCAGTTCTTC. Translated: CASSSGLVDEQFF.

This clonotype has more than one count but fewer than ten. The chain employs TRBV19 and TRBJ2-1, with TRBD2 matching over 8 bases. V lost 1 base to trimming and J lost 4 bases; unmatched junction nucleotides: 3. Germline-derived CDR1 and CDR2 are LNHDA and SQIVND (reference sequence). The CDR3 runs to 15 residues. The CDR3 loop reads CASSIGAGVYNEQFF. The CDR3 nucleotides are TGTGCCAGTAGTATAGGAGCGGGGGTATACAATGAGCAGTTCTTC.

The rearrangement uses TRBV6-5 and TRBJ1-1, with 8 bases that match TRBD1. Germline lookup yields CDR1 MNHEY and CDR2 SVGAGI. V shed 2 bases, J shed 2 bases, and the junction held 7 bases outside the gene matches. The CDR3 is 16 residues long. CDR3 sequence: CASSYERTGGNTEAFF. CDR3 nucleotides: TGTGCCAGCAGTTACGAGCGAACAGGGGGTAACACTGAAGCTTTCTTT.

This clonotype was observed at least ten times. CDR3 sequence: CASSFTGGIEKLFF. DNA of the CDR3: TGCGCCAGCAGCTTCACAGGAGGGATAGAAAAACTGTTTTTT. This sequence joins TRBV4-1 and TRBJ1-4; D is possibly TRBD1 (5 bases). Trimming removed 5 bases at V and 8 bases at J, with 15 bases between. Germline V CDR1 and CDR2: MGHRA, YSYEKL. This CDR3 spans 14 amino acids.